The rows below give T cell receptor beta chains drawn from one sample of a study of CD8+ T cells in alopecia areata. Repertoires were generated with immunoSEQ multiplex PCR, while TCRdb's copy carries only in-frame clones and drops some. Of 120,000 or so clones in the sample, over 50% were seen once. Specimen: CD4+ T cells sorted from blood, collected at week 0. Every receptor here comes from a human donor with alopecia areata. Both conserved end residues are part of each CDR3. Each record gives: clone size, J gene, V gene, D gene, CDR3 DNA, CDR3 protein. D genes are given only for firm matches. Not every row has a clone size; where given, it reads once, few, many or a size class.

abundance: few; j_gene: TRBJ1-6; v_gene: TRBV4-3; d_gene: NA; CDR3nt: TGCGCCAGCAGCCAAGAGGTTTCGGGGGGAGCGGGTGGTTCACCCCTCCACTTT; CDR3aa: CASSQEVSGGAGGSPLHF
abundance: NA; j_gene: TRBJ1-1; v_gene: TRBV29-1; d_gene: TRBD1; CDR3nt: TGCAGCGTCCCTGGACAGGGAACGAACACTGAAGCTTTCTTT; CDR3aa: CSVPGQGTNTEAFF
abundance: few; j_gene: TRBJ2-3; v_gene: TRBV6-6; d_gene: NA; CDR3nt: TGTGCCAGCAGTTACTCGATAGAAGATACGCAGTATTTT; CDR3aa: CASSYSIEDTQYF
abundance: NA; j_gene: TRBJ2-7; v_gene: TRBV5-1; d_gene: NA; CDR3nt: TGCGCCAGCAGCTTGGGGTCTCTCGAGCAGTACTTC; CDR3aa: CASSLGSLEQYF
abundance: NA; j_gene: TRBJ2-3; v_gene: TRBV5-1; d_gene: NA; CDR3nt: TGCGCCAGCAGCTCCGGACGGGCCCCAGATACGCAGTATTTT; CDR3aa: CASSSGRAPDTQYF
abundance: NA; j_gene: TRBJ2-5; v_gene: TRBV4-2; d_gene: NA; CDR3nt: TGTGCCAGCAGCCAAGAACAGGAGAGAAAAGAGACCCAGTACTTC; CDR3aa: CASSQEQERKETQYF
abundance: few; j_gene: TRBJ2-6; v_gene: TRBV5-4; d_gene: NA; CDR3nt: TGTGCCAGCAGCTCGGGTCCTGGGGCCAACGTCCTGACTTTC; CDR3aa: CASSSGPGANVLTF
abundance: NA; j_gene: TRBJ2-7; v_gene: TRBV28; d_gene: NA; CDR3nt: TGTGCCAGCAGCAAGCGTCCTTTGGTGGTCTACGAGCAGTACTTC; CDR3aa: CASSKRPLVVYEQYF
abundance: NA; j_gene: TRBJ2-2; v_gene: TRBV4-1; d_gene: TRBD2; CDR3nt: TGCGCCAGCAGCCGAGAAACTAGCGGGGCGAACACCGGGGAGCTGTTTTTT; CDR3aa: CASSRETSGANTGELFF
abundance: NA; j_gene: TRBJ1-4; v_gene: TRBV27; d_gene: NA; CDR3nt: TGTGCCAGCAGCTCGGTAGGGTCGGTTGGAAAACTGTTTTTT; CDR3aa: CASSSVGSVGKLFF
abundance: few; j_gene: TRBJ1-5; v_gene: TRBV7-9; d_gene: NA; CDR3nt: TGTGCCAGCAGCTTGGGCGGACTCAATCAGCCCCAGCATTTT; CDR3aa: CASSLGGLNQPQHF
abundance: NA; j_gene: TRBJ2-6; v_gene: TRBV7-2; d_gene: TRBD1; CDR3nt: TGTGCCAGCAGCCTAGGGACAGCCGGGGCCAACGTCCTGACTTTC; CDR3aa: CASSLGTAGANVLTF
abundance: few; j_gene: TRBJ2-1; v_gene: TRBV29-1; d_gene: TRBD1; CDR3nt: TGCAGCGTATCGAGAGGACAGGGTGGATTCTACAATGAGCAGTTCTTC; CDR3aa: CSVSRGQGGFYNEQFF
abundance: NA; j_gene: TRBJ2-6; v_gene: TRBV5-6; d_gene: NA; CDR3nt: TGTGCCAGCAGCTTTTGGGGCCTAGGTGGGGCCAACGTCCTGACTTTC; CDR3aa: CASSFWGLGGANVLTF
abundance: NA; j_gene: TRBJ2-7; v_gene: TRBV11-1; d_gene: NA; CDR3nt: TGTGCCAGCAGCTTAGCACAGACGGAGCAGTACTTC; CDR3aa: CASSLAQTEQYF
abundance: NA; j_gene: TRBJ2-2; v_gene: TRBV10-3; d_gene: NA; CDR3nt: TGTGCCATCACCAACTCCCAGCAGGGTGGCACCGGGGAGCTGTTTTTT; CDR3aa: CAITNSQQGGTGELFF
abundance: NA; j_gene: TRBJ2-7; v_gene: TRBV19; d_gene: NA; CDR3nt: TGTGCCAGTAGTATGTTAAGGTCCCACGAGCAGTACTTC; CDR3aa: CASSMLRSHEQYF
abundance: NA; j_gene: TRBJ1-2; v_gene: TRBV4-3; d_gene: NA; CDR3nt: TGCGCCAGCAGCCCTGGACAGACTAACTATGGCTACACCTTC; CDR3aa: CASSPGQTNYGYTF
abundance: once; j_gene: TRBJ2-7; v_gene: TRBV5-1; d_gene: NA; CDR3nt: TGCGCCAGCAGCTTACAGGGTAGTGGCGACGAGCAGTACTTC; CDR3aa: CASSLQGSGDEQYF
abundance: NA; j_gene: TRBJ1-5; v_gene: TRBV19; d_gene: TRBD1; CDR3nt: TGTGCCAGTAGTGACAGGGGCAATCAGCCCCAGCATTTT; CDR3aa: CASSDRGNQPQHF
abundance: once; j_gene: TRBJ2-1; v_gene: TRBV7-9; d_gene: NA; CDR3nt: TGTGCCAGCAGCCGAGCACGGGGGGCGCCCTACAATGAGCAGTTCTTC; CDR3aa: CASSRARGAPYNEQFF
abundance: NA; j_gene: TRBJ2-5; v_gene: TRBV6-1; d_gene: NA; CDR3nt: TGTGCCAGCATTAAAGGGGGGGGGCAAGAGACCCAGTACTTC; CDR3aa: CASIKGGGQETQYF